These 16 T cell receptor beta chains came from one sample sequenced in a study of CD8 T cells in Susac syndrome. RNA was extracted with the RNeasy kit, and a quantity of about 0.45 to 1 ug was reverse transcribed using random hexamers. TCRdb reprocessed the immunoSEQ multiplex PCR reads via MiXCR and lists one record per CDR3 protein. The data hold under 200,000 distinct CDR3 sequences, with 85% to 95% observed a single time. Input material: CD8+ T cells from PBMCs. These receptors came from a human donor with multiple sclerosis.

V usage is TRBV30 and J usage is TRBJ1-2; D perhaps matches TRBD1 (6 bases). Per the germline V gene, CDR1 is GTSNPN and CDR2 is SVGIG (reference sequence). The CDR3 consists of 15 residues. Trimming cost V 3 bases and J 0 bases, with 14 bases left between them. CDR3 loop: CAWRPPGDSNYGYTF. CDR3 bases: TGTGCCTGGAGACCTCCAGGGGATTCTAACTATGGCTACACCTTC.

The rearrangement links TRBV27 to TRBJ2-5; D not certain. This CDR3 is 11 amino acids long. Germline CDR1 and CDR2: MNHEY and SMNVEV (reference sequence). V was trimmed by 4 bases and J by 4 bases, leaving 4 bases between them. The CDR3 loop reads CASSSRETQYF. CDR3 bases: TGTGCCAGCAGTTCTAGAGAGACCCAGTACTTC.

The CDR3 reads CASSIYGTDEQYF. The CDR3 DNA reads as TGTGCCAGTAGTATTTACGGTACCGACGAGCAGTACTTC. The chain joins TRBV19 to TRBJ2-7; D is unclear. CDR3 length: 13 residues. V was cut by 3 bases and J by 5 bases, with 11 bases left in between. Germline V gene sequence: CDR1 LNHDA, CDR2 SQIVND (reference sequence).

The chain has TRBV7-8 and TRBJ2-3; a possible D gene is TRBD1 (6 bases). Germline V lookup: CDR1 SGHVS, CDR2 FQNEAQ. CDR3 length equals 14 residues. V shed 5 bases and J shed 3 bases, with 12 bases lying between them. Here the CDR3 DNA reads TGTGCCAGCAGCCGGACACAGGGAACAGATACGCAGTATTTT. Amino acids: CASSRTQGTDTQYF.

In nucleotides, the CDR3 is TGCAGCGTTGCCATCGATGGCTACACCTTC. It yields the protein CSVAIDGYTF. The chain links TRBV29-1 to TRBJ1-2, with D unclear. V was cut by 4 bases and J by 6 bases, with 6 bases left in between. Germline V gene lookup returns CDR1 SQVTM and CDR2 ANQGSEA. The CDR3 covers 10 residues.

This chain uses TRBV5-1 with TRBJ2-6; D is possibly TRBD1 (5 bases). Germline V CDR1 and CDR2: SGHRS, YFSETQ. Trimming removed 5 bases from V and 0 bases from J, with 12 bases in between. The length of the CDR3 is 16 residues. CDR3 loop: CASREGHFSGANVLTF. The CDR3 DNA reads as TGCGCCAGCAGGGAAGGACACTTCTCTGGGGCCAACGTCCTGACTTTC. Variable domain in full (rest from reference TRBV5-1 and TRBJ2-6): KAGVTQTPRYLIKTRGQQVTLSCSPISGHRSVSWYQQTPGQGLQFLFEYFSETQRNKGNFPGRFSGRQFSNSRSEMNVSTLELGDSALYLCASREGHFSGANVLTFGAGSRLTVL.

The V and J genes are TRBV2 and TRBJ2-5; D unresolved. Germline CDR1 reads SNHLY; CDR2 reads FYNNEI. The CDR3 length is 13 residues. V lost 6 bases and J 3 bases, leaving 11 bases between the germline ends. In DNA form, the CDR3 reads TGTGCCAGCAGAGAACCTAGGGAAGAGACCCAGTACTTC. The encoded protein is CASREPREETQYF.

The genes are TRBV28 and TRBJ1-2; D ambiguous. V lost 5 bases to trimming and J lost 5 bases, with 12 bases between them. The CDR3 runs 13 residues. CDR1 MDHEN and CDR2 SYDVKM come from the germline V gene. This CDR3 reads CASSPSTPYGYTF. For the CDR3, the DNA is TGTGCCAGCAGTCCATCCACTCCTTATGGCTACACCTTC.

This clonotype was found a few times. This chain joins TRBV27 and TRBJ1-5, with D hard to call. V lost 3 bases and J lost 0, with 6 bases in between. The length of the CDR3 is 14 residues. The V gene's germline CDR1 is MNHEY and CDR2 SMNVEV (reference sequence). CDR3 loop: CASSFSHSNQPQHF. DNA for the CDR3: TGTGCCAGCAGTTTCTCGCATAGCAATCAGCCCCAGCATTTT.

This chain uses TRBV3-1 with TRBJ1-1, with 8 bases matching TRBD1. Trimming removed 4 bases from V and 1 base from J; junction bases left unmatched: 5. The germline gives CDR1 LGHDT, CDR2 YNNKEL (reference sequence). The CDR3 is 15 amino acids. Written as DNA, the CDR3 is TGTGCCAGCAGCCTTCGGACAGGGACGAACACTGAAGCTTTCTTT. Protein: CASSLRTGTNTEAFF.

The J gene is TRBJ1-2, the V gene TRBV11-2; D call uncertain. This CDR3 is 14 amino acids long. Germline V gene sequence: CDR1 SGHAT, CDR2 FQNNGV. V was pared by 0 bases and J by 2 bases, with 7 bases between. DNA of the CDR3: TGTGCCAGCAGCTTAGATTCAGGAAACTATGGCTACACCTTC. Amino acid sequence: CASSLDSGNYGYTF.

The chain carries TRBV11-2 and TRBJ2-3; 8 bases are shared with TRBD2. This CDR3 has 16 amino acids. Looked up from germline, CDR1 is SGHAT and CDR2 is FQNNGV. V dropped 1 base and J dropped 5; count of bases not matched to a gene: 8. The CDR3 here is CASSLVLAGGGDTQYF. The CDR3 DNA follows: TGTGCCAGCAGCTTAGTTCTGGCGGGAGGAGGAGATACGCAGTATTTT.

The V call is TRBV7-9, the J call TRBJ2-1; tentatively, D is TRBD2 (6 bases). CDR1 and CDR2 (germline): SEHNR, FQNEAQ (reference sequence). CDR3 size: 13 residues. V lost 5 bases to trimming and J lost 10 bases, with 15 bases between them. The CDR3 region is CASSHPLSGEQFF. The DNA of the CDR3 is TGTGCCAGCAGCCATCCGTTGAGCGGGGAGCAGTTCTTC.

The CDR3 protein is CASTPRRGVHEQYF. DNA for the CDR3: TGTGCCAGCACCCCCCGAAGGGGTGTACACGAGCAGTACTTC. The chain has TRBV3-1 and TRBJ2-7; D possibly corresponds to TRBD1 (5 bases). The germline gives CDR1 LGHDT, CDR2 YNNKEL (reference sequence). The CDR3 sequence is 14 residues long. V dropped 7 bases and J dropped 5 bases, with 18 bases sitting between them.

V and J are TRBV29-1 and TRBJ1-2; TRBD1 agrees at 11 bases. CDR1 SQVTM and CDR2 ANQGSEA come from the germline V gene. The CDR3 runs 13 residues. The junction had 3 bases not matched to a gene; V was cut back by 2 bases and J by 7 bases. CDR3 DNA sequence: TGCAGCGTTGAAAGGACAGGGGGCTTTGGCTACACCTTC. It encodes CSVERTGGFGYTF. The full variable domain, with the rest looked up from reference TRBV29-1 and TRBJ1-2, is SAVISQKPSRDICQRGTSLTIQCQVDSQVTMMFWYRQQPGQSLTLIATANQGSEATYESGFVIDKFPISRPNLTFSTLTVSNMSPEDSSIYLCSVERTGGFGYTFGSGTRLTVV.

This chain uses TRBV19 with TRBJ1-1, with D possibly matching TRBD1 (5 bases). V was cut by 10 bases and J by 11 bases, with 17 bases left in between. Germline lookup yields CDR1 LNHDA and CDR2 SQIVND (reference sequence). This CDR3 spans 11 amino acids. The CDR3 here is CAIEEGPVAFF. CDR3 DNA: TGTGCCATTGAGGAGGGGCCGGTGGCTTTCTTT. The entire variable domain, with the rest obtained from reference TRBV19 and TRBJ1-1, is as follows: DGGITQSPKYLFRKEGQNVTLSCEQNLNHDAMYWYRQDPGQGLRLIYYSQIVNDFQKGDIAEGYSVSREKKESFPLTVTSAQKNPTAFYLCAIEEGPVAFFGQGTRLTVV.